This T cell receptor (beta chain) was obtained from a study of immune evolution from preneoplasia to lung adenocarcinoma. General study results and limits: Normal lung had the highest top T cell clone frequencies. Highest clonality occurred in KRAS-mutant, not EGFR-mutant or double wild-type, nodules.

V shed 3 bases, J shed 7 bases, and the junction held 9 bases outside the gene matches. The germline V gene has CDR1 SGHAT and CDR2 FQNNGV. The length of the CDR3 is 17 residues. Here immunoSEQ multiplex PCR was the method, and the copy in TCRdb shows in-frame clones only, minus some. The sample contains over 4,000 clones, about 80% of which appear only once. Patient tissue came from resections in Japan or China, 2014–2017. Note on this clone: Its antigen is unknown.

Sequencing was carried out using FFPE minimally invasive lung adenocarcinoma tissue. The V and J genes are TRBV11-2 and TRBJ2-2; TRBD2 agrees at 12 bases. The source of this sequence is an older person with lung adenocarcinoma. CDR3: CASSFLAGGTQGGELFF. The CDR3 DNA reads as TGTGCCAGCAGCTTCCTAGCGGGGGGGACCCAAGGCGGGGAGCTGTTTTTT.